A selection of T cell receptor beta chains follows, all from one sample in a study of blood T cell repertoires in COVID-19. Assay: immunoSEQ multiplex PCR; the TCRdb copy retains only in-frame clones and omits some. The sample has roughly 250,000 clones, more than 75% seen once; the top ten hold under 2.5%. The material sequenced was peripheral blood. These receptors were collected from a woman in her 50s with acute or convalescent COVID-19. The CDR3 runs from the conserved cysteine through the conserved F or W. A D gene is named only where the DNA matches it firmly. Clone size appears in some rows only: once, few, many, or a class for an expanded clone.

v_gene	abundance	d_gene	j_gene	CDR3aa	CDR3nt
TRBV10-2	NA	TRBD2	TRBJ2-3	CASSDGGRGGTDTQYF	TGCGCCAGCAGTGACGGCGGGAGGGGCGGCACAGATACGCAGTATTTT
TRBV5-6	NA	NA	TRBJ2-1	CASSPGGKSYNEQFF	TGTGCCAGCAGCCCCGGAGGGAAATCCTACAATGAGCAGTTCTTC
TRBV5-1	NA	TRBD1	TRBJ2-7	CASSSTGYSYEQYF	TGCGCCAGCAGCTCGACAGGGTACTCCTACGAGCAGTACTTC
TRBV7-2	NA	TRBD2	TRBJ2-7	CASSLLSGRAVYEQYF	TGTGCCAGCAGCTTACTCAGCGGGAGGGCCGTCTACGAGCAGTACTTC
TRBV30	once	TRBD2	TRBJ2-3	CAWSTDLAGATDTQYF	TGTGCCTGGAGCACTGACTTAGCGGGAGCCACAGATACGCAGTATTTT
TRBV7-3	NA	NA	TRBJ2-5	CASSTRGAGFQETQYF	TGTGCCAGCAGCACCCGGGGGGCCGGGTTCCAAGAGACCCAGTACTTC
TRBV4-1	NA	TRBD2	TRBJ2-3	CASSQDPAGAGTDTQYF	TGCGCCAGCAGCCAAGATCCAGCGGGAGCCGGCACAGATACGCAGTATTTT
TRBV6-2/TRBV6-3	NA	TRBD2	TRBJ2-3	CASSYHLGTSGRESTDTQYF	TGTGCCAGCAGTTACCACTTGGGGACTAGCGGGAGAGAAAGCACAGATACGCAGTATTTT
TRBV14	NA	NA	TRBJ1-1	CASSPSWGLSTEAFF	TGTGCCAGCAGCCCATCATGGGGGCTGAGCACTGAAGCTTTCTTT
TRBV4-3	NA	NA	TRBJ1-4	CASSPGRVEKLFF	TGCGCCAGCAGCCCAGGGCGTGTTGAAAAACTGTTTTTT
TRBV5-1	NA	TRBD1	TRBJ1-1	CASSAGQGGFTEAFF	TGCGCCAGCAGCGCGGGACAGGGAGGATTTACTGAAGCTTTCTTT
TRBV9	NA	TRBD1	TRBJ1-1	CASRAPGQGVSEAFF	TGTGCCAGCAGAGCACCGGGACAGGGGGTTTCTGAGGCTTTCTTT
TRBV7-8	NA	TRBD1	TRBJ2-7	CASTRDRAFSYEQYF	TGTGCCAGCACCAGGGACAGGGCTTTCTCCTACGAGCAGTACTTC
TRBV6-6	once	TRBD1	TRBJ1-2	CASSSDRGVVYTF	TGTGCCAGCAGCTCGGACAGGGGGGTTGTCTACACCTTC
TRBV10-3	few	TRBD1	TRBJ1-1	CATVPRDRAPSEAFF	TGTGCCACAGTTCCCCGGGACAGGGCCCCATCTGAAGCTTTCTTT
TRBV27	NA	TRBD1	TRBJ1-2	CASSRGGTGVGYTF	TGTGCCAGCAGTAGGGGGGGGACAGGGGTTGGCTACACCTTC
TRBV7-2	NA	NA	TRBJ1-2	CASSFSRGDYGYTF	TGTGCCAGCAGCTTCAGCAGGGGTGACTATGGCTACACCTTC
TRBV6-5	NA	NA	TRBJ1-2	CASTIQGEVAGYTF	TGTGCCAGCACCATACAGGGAGAAGTGGCTGGCTACACCTTC
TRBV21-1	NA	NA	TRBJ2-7	CASSGEEPQGSHEQYF	TGTGCCAGCAGCGGCGAGGAACCCCAGGGGTCCCACGAGCAGTACTTC
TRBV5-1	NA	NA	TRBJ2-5	CASSLVPRGRETQYF	TGCGCCAGCAGCTTGGTCCCGCGAGGCCGAGAGACCCAGTACTTC
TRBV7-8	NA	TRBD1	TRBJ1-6	CASSQGVDSPLHF	TGTGCCAGCAGCCAGGGGGTCGATTCACCCCTCCACTTT
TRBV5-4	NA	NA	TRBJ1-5	CASSNDRTQPQHF	TGTGCCAGCAGCAACGACAGGACTCAGCCCCAGCATTTT
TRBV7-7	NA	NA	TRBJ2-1	CASSLQGSSYNEQFF	TGTGCTAGCAGCCTACAGGGTAGCTCCTACAATGAGCAGTTCTTC
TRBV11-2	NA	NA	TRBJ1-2	CASSPEPGLFYGYTF	TGTGCCAGCAGCCCAGAACCGGGACTCTTCTATGGCTACACCTTC
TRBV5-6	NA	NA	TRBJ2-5	CASSFSLAEETQYF	TGTGCCAGCAGCTTTTCTTTGGCAGAAGAGACCCAGTACTTC
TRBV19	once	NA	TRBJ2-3	CASSPPSDTQYF	TGTGCCAGTAGTCCCCCGTCAGATACGCAGTATTTT
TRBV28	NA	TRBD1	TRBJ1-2	CASSFVGTVSIVYGYTF	TGTGCCAGCAGTTTTGTCGGGACAGTATCTATAGTCTATGGCTACACCTTC
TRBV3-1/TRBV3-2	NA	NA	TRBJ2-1	CASSQTTDEQFF	TGTGCCAGCAGCCAGACAACGGATGAGCAGTTCTTC
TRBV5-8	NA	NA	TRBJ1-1	CASSRYDSYTEAFF	TGTGCCAGCAGCCGATACGACAGCTACACTGAAGCTTTCTTT
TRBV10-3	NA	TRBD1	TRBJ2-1	CAISDGTVGFDEQFF	TGTGCCATCAGTGACGGGACAGTAGGTTTCGATGAGCAGTTCTTC
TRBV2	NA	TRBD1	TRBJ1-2	CASSSDRDDYGYTF	TGTGCCAGCAGTTCGGACAGGGACGACTATGGCTACACCTTC
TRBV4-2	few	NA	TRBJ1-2	CASSQDRRGRGIGGYTF	TGTGCCAGCAGCCAAGATCGCCGAGGCAGGGGAATTGGGGGCTACACCTTC
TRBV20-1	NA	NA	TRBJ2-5	CSAKRQETQYF	TGCAGTGCCAAGAGGCAAGAGACCCAGTACTTC
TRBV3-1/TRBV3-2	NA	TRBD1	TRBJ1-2	CASSPRTGGIGYTF	TGTGCCAGCAGCCCCCGGACAGGGGGGATTGGCTACACCTTC
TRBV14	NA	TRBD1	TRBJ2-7	CASSQETGWAYEQYF	TGTGCCAGCAGCCAAGAGACAGGGTGGGCCTACGAGCAGTACTTC
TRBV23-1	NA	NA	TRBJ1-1	CASSRGQSPEAFF	TGCGCCAGCAGCCGAGGACAGTCCCCTGAAGCTTTCTTT
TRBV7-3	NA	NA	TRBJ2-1	CASSPRDFSYNEQFF	TGTGCCAGCAGCCCACGGGACTTCTCCTACAATGAGCAGTTCTTC
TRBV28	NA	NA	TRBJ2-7	CASSLGAYDEQYF	TGTGCCAGCAGTTTAGGGGCGTACGACGAGCAGTACTTC
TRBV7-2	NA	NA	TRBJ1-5	CASSLRRLNQPQHF	TGTGCCAGCAGCTTGAGGAGACTCAATCAGCCCCAGCATTTT
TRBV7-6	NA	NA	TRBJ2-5	CASSRWRETQYF	TGTGCCAGCAGCCGTTGGAGGGAGACCCAGTACTTC
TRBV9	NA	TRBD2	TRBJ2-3	CASRRTSGSTDTQYF	TGTGCCAGCAGGCGCACTAGCGGGTCTACAGATACGCAGTATTTT
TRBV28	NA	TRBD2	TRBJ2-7	CASSAAGTSGSRQYF	TGTGCCAGCAGTGCCGCCGGGACTAGCGGGAGTAGGCAGTACTTC
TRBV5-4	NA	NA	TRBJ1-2	CASSLDSGANYGYTF	TGTGCCAGCAGCTTGGACAGCGGCGCTAACTATGGCTACACCTTC
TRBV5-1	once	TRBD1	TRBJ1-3	CASSSGDRGRRNTIYF	TGCGCCAGCAGCTCGGGGGACAGGGGGCGCAGAAACACCATATATTTT
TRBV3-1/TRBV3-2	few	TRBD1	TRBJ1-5	CASSPSQGGNQPQHF	TGTGCCAGCAGCCCGTCGCAGGGGGGCAATCAGCCCCAGCATTTT
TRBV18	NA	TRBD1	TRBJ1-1	CASSPGQGSGAFF	TGTGCCAGCTCACCGGGACAGGGTAGTGGAGCTTTCTTT
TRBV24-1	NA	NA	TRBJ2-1	CATSPPGDDEQFF	TGTGCCACCAGCCCCCCGGGGGACGATGAGCAGTTCTTC
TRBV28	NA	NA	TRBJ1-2	CASSLDLYGYTF	TGTGCCAGCAGCCTGGACTTGTATGGCTACACCTTC
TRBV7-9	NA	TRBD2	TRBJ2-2	CASSFLRTSGYTGELFF	TGTGCCAGCAGCTTTCTCCGGACTAGCGGTTACACCGGGGAGCTGTTTTTT
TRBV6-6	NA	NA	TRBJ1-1	CASSYSPGTEAFF	TGTGCCAGCAGTTACTCCCCAGGGACTGAAGCTTTCTTT
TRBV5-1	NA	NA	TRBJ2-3	CASSPGRPTDTQYF	TGCGCCAGCAGCCCCGGGAGACCCACAGATACGCAGTATTTT
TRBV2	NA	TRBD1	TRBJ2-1	CASSEDRGFNEQFF	TGTGCCAGCAGTGAAGACAGGGGGTTTAATGAGCAGTTCTTC
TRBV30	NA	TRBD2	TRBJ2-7	CAWSVGWPSGIYEQYF	TGTGCCTGGAGTGTAGGGTGGCCTAGCGGGATCTACGAGCAGTACTTC